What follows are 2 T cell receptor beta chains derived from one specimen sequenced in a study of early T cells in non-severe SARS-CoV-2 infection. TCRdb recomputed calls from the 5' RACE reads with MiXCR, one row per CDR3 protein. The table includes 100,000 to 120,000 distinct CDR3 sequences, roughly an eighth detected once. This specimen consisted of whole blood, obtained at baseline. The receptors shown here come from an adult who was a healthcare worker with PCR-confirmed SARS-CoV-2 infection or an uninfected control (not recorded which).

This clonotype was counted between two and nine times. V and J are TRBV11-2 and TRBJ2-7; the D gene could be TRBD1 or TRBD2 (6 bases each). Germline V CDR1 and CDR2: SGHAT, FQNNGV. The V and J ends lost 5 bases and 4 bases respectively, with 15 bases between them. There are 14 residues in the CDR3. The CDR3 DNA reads TGTGCCAGCAGCCCCAGTTGGGGGGCGTACGAGCAGTACTTC. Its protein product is CASSPSWGAYEQYF.

The CDR3 sequence: CAWSPGLNEKLFF. Written as DNA, the CDR3 is TGTGCCTGGAGCCCGGGCCTCAATGAAAAACTGTTTTTT. The J gene is TRBJ1-4, the V gene TRBV30, with no clear D. The V end was cut by 3 bases, the J end by 5 bases, with 10 bases between. Germline V lookup: CDR1 GTSNPN, CDR2 SVGIG (reference sequence). The CDR3 loop spans 13 amino acids.